Presented here are 2 T cell receptor beta chains from one specimen sequenced in a study of cytomegalovirus exposure and HLA in healthy donors. The PCR was carried out with 60 Vbeta primers and 13 Jbeta primers. Libraries were prepared by immunoSEQ multiplex PCR; TCRdb keeps only in-frame clonotypes and omits some of them. The repertoire holds about 190,000 clones, with roughly 80% as singletons. Sequencing was done on a sample of PBMCs. These receptor sequences come from a woman aged 18-29 years in good health and CMV-seronegative.

This clone has more than one count but fewer than ten. This chain links TRBV6-5 with TRBJ1-4, with TRBD1 matching over 8 bases. The trim removed 2 bases at V and 6 bases at J, leaving 2 bases unmatched. This CDR3 is built from 14 residues. CDR1 and CDR2 from the germline V gene are MNHEY and SVGAGI. The CDR3 nucleotides read TGTGCCAGCAGTTACGCAGGGGGCGATGAAAAACTGTTTTTT. Translated: CASSYAGGDEKLFF.

V is TRBV5-1 and J is TRBJ2-2, with 7 nucleotides matching TRBD1. Germline CDR1 and CDR2: SGHRS and YFSETQ. Germline trimming cut 8 bases from V and 4 bases from J; bases unmatched to any gene: 14. There are 16 residues in the CDR3. In DNA form, the CDR3 reads TGCGCCAGTACCTTGTGGGTGGGACAGAGCACCGGGGAGCTGTTTTTT. As protein: CASTLWVGQSTGELFF.